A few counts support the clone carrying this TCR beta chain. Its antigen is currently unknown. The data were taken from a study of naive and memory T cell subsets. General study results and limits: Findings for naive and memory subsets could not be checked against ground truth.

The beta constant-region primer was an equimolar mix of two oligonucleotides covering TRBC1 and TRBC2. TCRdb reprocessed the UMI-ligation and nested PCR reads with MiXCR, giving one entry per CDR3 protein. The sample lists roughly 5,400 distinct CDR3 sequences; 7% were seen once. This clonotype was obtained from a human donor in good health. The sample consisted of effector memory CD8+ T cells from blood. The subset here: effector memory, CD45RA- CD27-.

CDR3 in amino acids: CASSQDAGSSYEQYF. CDR3 nucleotide sequence: TGTGCCAGCAGCCAAGATGCGGGGAGCTCCTACGAGCAGTACTTC. The V and J genes are TRBV4-2 and TRBJ2-7, with a possible D match to TRBD2 (6 bases). V lost 0 bases to trimming and J lost 0 bases, with 9 bases between them. This CDR3 spans 15 amino acids. In germline, CDR1 is LGHNA, CDR2 YNFKEQ.